Each of the 24 T cell receptor beta chains below was sequenced from the same sample in a study of cytomegalovirus exposure and HLA in healthy donors. Data came from immunoSEQ multiplex PCR; TCRdb stores just in-frame clones and leaves some out. The sample lists about 250,000 clones; less than 90% were seen once. The sequencing sample was made of PBMCs. The receptors here all came from a man aged 18 to 30 in good health and CMV-seropositive.

This clone has just one count. The V call is TRBV2, the J call TRBJ2-3; D remains ambiguous. In germline, CDR1 is SNHLY, CDR2 FYNNEI. This CDR3 has 13 residues. The V gene lost 4 bases and the J gene lost 0 bases, with 5 bases spanning the gap. The CDR3 loop is CASSAESTDTQYF. In DNA, the CDR3 is TGTGCCAGCAGTGCAGAGAGCACAGATACGCAGTATTTT. The variable domain in full, completed from reference TRBV2 and TRBJ2-3, reads EPEVTQTPSHQVTQMGQEVILRCVPISNHLYFYWYRQILGQKVEFLVSFYNNEISEKSEIFDDQFSVERPDGSNFTLKIRSTKLEDSAMYFCASSAESTDTQYFGPGTRLTVL.

About this clone: Different DNA sequences within this sample yield the same CDR3. The chain combines TRBV27 with TRBJ2-7; D gene ambiguous. The CDR3 loop spans 13 amino acids. Germline-derived CDR1 and CDR2 are MNHEY and SMNVEV (reference sequence). Between the trimmed V and J ends, which lost 2 bases and 1 base, there was a span of 6 bases. DNA of the CDR3: TGTGCCAGCAGTTTAGGCGGTTCCTACGAGCAGTACTTC. Protein: CASSLGGSYEQYF.

This clone was picked up a small number of times. CDR3 coding DNA: TGCGCCAGCAGCCGCGGGAGTGCAACTAATGAAAAACTGTTTTTT. It yields the protein CASSRGSATNEKLFF. The rearrangement joins TRBV5-1 to TRBJ1-4, with no clear D. Trimming left V 4 bases short and J 0 bases short, with 10 bases between. Germline CDR1 reads SGHRS; CDR2 reads YFSETQ. This CDR3 is 15 amino acids long.

The V call is TRBV5-1, the J call TRBJ2-2; 9 bases fit TRBD1. V lost 4 bases, J lost 1 base, and 5 bases stayed unmatched. CDR3 length equals 16 residues. Germline V gene sequence: CDR1 SGHRS, CDR2 YFSETQ. The CDR3 sequence is CASSTTGQGNTGELFF. For the CDR3, the DNA is TGCGCCAGCAGCACAACGGGACAGGGGAACACCGGGGAGCTGTTTTTT.

The rearrangement joins TRBV7-2 to TRBJ1-1; TRBD1 might be the D (5 bases). This CDR3 region has 15 residues. The V gene's germline CDR1 is SGHTA and CDR2 FQGNSA. V dropped 2 bases and J dropped 4 bases, with 14 bases sitting between them. The CDR3 DNA reads TGTGCCAGCAGCTTATTCGGGGGTAGGAGCACTGAAGCTTTCTTT. Translation: CASSLFGGRSTEAFF.

The J gene is TRBJ2-7, the V gene TRBV28, with 11 bases lining up with TRBD2. The CDR3 contains 16 residues. The germline V gene encodes CDR1 MDHEN and CDR2 SYDVKM. V shed 4 bases and J 4 bases; nucleotides not matched to a gene: 9. The CDR3 region is CASSSIAGGRIYEQYF. For the CDR3, the DNA is TGTGCCAGCAGTTCAATAGCGGGAGGGCGAATTTACGAGCAGTACTTC. Using reference TRBV28 and TRBJ2-7 for the parts outside the CDR3, the full variable domain is DVKVTQSSRYLVKRTGEKVFLECVQDMDHENMFWYRQDPGLGLRLIYFSYDVKMKEKGDIPEGYSVSREKKERFSLILESASTNQTSMYLCASSSIAGGRIYEQYFGPGTRLTVT.

This clone appeared a single time. This sequence joins TRBV4-1 and TRBJ2-7; no clear D. This CDR3 has 16 amino acids. Germline V gene sequence: CDR1 MGHRA, CDR2 YSYEKL. V lost 0 bases and J lost 5, with 17 bases in between. The CDR3 DNA is TGCGCCAGCAGCCAAGATTTGGCGACGAGGTTCAACGAGCAGTACTTC. Its protein is CASSQDLATRFNEQYF.

The chain uses TRBV6-6 and TRBJ2-7, with 9 bases that match TRBD1. The V gene's germline CDR1 is MNHNY and CDR2 SVGAGI (reference sequence). Germline trimming cut 1 base from V and 4 bases from J; bases unmatched to any gene: 5. The CDR3 is 15 amino acids. The CDR3 here is CASSYWRTGDYEQYF. The CDR3 nucleotides are TGTGCCAGCAGTTACTGGCGGACAGGGGATTACGAGCAGTACTTC.

The chain carries TRBV29-1 and TRBJ1-1; D remains unclear. The V end was cut by 6 bases, the J end by 2 bases, with 13 bases between. The CDR3 has 13 residues. The germline V gene has CDR1 SQVTM and CDR2 ANQGSEA. This chain's CDR3 is CSVRLVDNTEAFF. CDR3 in DNA: TGCAGCGTCCGTTTGGTCGACAACACTGAAGCTTTCTTT. The variable domain in full, completed from reference TRBV29-1 and TRBJ1-1, reads SAVISQKPSRDICQRGTSLTIQCQVDSQVTMMFWYRQQPGQSLTLIATANQGSEATYESGFVIDKFPISRPNLTFSTLTVSNMSPEDSSIYLCSVRLVDNTEAFFGQGTRLTVV.

The rearrangement links TRBV7-9 to TRBJ1-1; D is ambiguous. CDR1 is SEHNR, CDR2 FQNEAQ, per germline (reference sequence). The V and J ends lost 5 bases and 3 bases respectively, with 10 bases between them. The CDR3 totals 13 residues. For the CDR3, the DNA is TGTGCCAGCAGCGGCGCGGGGTACACTGAAGCTTTCTTT. The encoded protein is CASSGAGYTEAFF.

This sequence joins TRBV7-2 and TRBJ1-5; 8 nucleotides align to TRBD1. Germline CDR1 is SGHTA and CDR2 is FQGNSA. The CDR3 length is 16 residues. The V segment lost 1 base and the J segment 5 bases; nucleotides outside the gene matches: 7. The CDR3 region is CASSLGGQGLDQPQHF. The CDR3 coding sequence is TGTGCCAGCAGCTTAGGTGGACAGGGCTTAGATCAGCCCCAGCATTTT. Variable domain in full (rest from reference TRBV7-2 and TRBJ1-5): GAGVSQSPSNKVTEKGKDVELRCDPISGHTALYWYRQSLGQGLEFLIYFQGNSAPDKSGLPSDRFSAERTGGSVSTLTIQRTQQEDSAVYLCASSLGGQGLDQPQHFGDGTRLSIL.

The CDR3 here is CASSAGQGKAPQHF. The CDR3 region has the DNA TGTGCCAGCAGCGCGGGACAGGGTAAAGCGCCCCAGCATTTT. This sequence joins TRBV2 and TRBJ1-5, with TRBD1 identical over 9 bases. The germline V gene has CDR1 SNHLY and CDR2 FYNNEI. J was trimmed by 9 bases and V by 6 bases; bases with no gene match: 9. CDR3 length: 14 residues.

The table lists this clone with a few counts. This sequence joins TRBV7-9 and TRBJ2-3, with 11 bases identical to TRBD1. The CDR3 is 15 residues long. Per the germline V gene, CDR1 is SEHNR and CDR2 is FQNEAQ (reference sequence). V shed 3 bases and J 9 bases; nucleotides not matched to a gene: 8. CDR3 in DNA: TGTGCCAGCAGCTTCCCCGGACAGGGGGCTGTCACGCAGTATTTT. Its protein is CASSFPGQGAVTQYF.

CDR3 nucleotides: TGTGCCAGCAGTGAATCCGGGACAGGGAGCGCTGAAGCTTTCTTT. Translation gives CASSESGTGSAEAFF. This chain connects TRBV25-1 to TRBJ1-1, with 9 positions matching TRBD1. V was pared by 1 base and J by 6 bases, with 6 bases of the junction left unmatched. CDR3 length equals 15 residues. Germline V gene data show CDR1 as MGHDK and CDR2 as SYGVNS.

The chain couples TRBV5-4 to TRBJ2-1, with a possible D match to TRBD1 (6 bases). This CDR3 is 14 amino acids long. Germline-derived CDR1 and CDR2 are SGHNT and YYREEE (reference sequence). Trimming cost V 3 bases and J 8 bases, with 15 bases left between them. Written as DNA, the CDR3 is TGTGCCAGCAGCTCGCAGAAGGGGGTGGATGAGCAGTTCTTC. It codes for CASSSQKGVDEQFF.

The genes are TRBV4-3 and TRBJ2-7, with a weak D call TRBD2 (6 bases). The V and J ends lost 4 bases and 1 base respectively, with 17 bases between them. Germline V gene data show CDR1 as LGHNA and CDR2 as YSLEER. The CDR3 is made up of 16 amino acids. The CDR3 DNA follows: TGCGCCAGCAGCCGGGGGGACGTCAGGTCATCCTACGAGCAGTACTTC. It is translated as CASSRGDVRSSYEQYF.

This clone showed up just once. Its ends do not fully match the called genes, so a read error is possible. The chain carries TRBV5-4 and TRBJ2-7; D not resolved. The CDR3 sequence is 14 residues long. Germline CDR1 is SGHNT and CDR2 is YYREEE (reference sequence). As DNA, the CDR3 is TGTGCCAGCAGCTTGGCCTCGACCTCTGCCGAGGAGTACTTC. Translated: CASSLASTSAEEYF.

With respect to this clone: Within the sample, other DNA sequences also encode this same CDR3. V is TRBV15 and J is TRBJ2-7; D is uncertain. V was pared by 3 bases and J by 3 bases, with 6 bases between. Germline CDR1 reads LNHNV; CDR2 reads YYDKDF (reference sequence). The CDR3 covers 12 residues. CDR3 region: CATSRGYYEQYF. The CDR3 DNA follows: TGTGCCACCAGCAGGGGATACTACGAGCAGTACTTC.

The CDR3 nucleotides read TGTGCCAGCAGCTTACGCTGGGCGAGCACAGATACGCAGTATTTT. This gives the protein CASSLRWASTDTQYF. The rearrangement links TRBV7-2 to TRBJ2-3; no clear D gene. This CDR3 region has 15 residues. Germline V gene sequence: CDR1 SGHTA, CDR2 FQGNSA. V lost 2 bases to trimming and J lost 0 bases, with 9 bases between them.

This clone showed up just once. The chain carries TRBV10-2 and TRBJ2-7, with 7 positions matching TRBD2. Trimming cost V 5 bases and J 0 bases; bases outside gene matches: 1. The CDR3 runs to 13 residues. Germline CDR1 reads WSHSY; CDR2 reads SAAADI. In nucleotides, the CDR3 is TGCGCCAGCAGTCGACTAGCCTCCTACGAGCAGTACTTC. As protein: CASSRLASYEQYF.

The chain combines TRBV2 with TRBJ1-1, with 9 nucleotides matching TRBD1. The CDR3 loop spans 15 amino acids. The J segment lost 5 bases and the V segment lost 0 bases, leaving 4 bases of the junction unmatched. Germline CDR1 is SNHLY and CDR2 is FYNNEI. CDR3 amino acids: CASSEAGQGFTEAFF. The CDR3 DNA is TGTGCCAGCAGTGAAGCAGGACAGGGGTTTACTGAAGCTTTCTTT. Filled out from reference TRBV2 and TRBJ1-1, the complete variable domain reads EPEVTQTPSHQVTQMGQEVILRCVPISNHLYFYWYRQILGQKVEFLVSFYNNEISEKSEIFDDQFSVERPDGSNFTLKIRSTKLEDSAMYFCASSEAGQGFTEAFFGQGTRLTVV.

The chain combines TRBV5-5 with TRBJ2-5; a weak D match, TRBD1 (6 bases). V lost 4 bases and J lost 4, with 23 bases in between. This CDR3 has 17 amino acids. Germline loops: CDR1 SGHKS, CDR2 YYEKEE (reference sequence). The CDR3 region has the DNA TGTGCCAGCAGCCCGGGTCAGGCCCAGGGGCTGGGAGAGACCCAGTACTTC. Translated: CASSPGQAQGLGETQYF.

This clone appeared a single time. The V and J genes are TRBV2 and TRBJ1-2; D is unclear. Germline CDR1 SNHLY, CDR2 FYNNEI. The CDR3 is 14 amino acids. Between the trimmed V and J ends, which lost 3 bases and 8 bases, there was a span of 16 bases. CDR3 residues: CASSDTVPVLGYTF. The CDR3 nucleotides read TGTGCCAGCAGTGACACGGTGCCGGTGTTGGGCTACACCTTC.

The chain uses TRBV11-2 and TRBJ1-2; 7 nucleotides agree with TRBD1. After removal of 5 bases from V and 6 bases from J, the junction contained 6 bases not matched to a gene. CDR3 length: 13 amino acids. Germline-derived CDR1 and CDR2 are SGHAT and FQNNGV. Here the CDR3 reads CASSPGTANGYTF. In DNA form, the CDR3 reads TGTGCCAGCAGCCCAGGGACAGCAAATGGCTACACCTTC.